This T cell receptor beta chain was identified in a study of cytomegalovirus exposure and HLA in healthy donors. Study-level information: It was reported in a later analysis that the same platform had been used for the 120 validation repertoires as for the 550 to 750 first-cohort repertoires.

This clone has only one observation. The antigen is not known. CDR3 length equals 16 residues. Trimming removed 0 bases from V and 6 bases from J, with 15 bases in between. Germline CDR1 and CDR2: MGHRA and YSYEKL. Sequencing used immunoSEQ multiplex PCR; TCRdb keeps in-frame clones, though not all of them. The sample contains roughly 59,000 clones, 90% to 95% of which appear only once. Study-wide results and limits: As confirmed in vitro, a few CMV-associated chains were specific for CMV antigens.

The material sequenced was PBMCs. This chain connects TRBV4-1 to TRBJ2-1; D is undetermined. This TCR derives from a man younger than 35 in good health and CMV-seropositive. The CDR3 region is CASSQDPGVPSNEQFF. In DNA form, the CDR3 reads TGCGCCAGCAGCCAAGATCCCGGAGTACCCTCCAATGAGCAGTTCTTC.